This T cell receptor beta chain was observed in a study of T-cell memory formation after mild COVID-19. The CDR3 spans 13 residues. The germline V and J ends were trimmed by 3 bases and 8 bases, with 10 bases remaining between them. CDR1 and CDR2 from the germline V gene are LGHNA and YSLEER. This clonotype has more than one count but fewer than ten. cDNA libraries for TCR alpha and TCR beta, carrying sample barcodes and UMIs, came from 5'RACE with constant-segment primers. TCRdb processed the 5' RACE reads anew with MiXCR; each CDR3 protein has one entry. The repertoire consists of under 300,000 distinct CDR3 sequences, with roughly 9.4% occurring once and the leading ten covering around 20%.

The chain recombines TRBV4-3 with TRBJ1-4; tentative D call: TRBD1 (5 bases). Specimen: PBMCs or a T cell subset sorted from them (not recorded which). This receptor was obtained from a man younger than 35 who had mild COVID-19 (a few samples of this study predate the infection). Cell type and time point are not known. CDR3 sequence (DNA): TGCGCCAGCAGCCAGCCAGGGTCCGAAAAACTGTTTTTT. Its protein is CASSQPGSEKLFF.